This is a list of T cell receptor beta chains from one sample in a study of blood T cells in healthy people across ages. TCRdb fed the 5' RACE reads into MiXCR, producing one record per CDR3 protein. In the table there are some 700,000 distinct CDR3 sequences, about 42% of which are singletons. The sequenced material came from blood. The source of these receptors is a woman aged 55-70 years in good health. Each CDR3 is given with its conserved first and last residue. The D gene is left open where the match is weak. Where a row states a size, it is once, few, many or the class of an expanded clone; other rows omit it.

V: TRBV12-3/TRBV12-4; J: TRBJ1-2; size: -; D: -; CDR3: CASSLGDRPRGYTF; DNA: TGTGCCAGCAGTTTAGGGGACCGTCCGCGGGGCTACACCTTC
V: TRBV19; J: TRBJ2-5; size: few; D: -; CDR3: CASSIEGIETQYF; DNA: TGTGCCAGTAGTATAGAAGGGATAGAGACCCAGTACTTC
V: TRBV7-2; J: TRBJ1-2; size: -; D: -; CDR3: CASSRKITNYGYTF; DNA: TGTGCCAGCTCCAGGAAGATAACTAACTATGGCTACACCTTC
V: TRBV7-2; J: TRBJ2-1; size: -; D: -; CDR3: CASSLAPLSGPYNEQFF; DNA: TGTGCCAGCAGCTTAGCCCCCTTGAGCGGGCCCTACAATGAGCAGTTCTTC
V: TRBV11-3; J: TRBJ2-1; size: many; D: -; CDR3: CASSSPDYNEQFF; DNA: TGTGCCAGCAGCTCGCCCGACTACAATGAGCAGTTCTTC
V: TRBV12-3/TRBV12-4; J: TRBJ1-5; size: -; D: -; CDR3: CASSLGGIYQPQHF; DNA: TGTGCCAGCAGTTTAGGGGGCATCTATCAGCCCCAGCATTTT
V: TRBV5-5; J: TRBJ2-3; size: -; D: -; CDR3: CAGSPGNGGGTDTQYF; DNA: TGTGCCGGCAGCCCCGGGAACGGAGGGGGCACAGATACGCAGTATTTT
V: TRBV2; J: TRBJ1-1; size: -; D: TRBD1; CDR3: CASRAGTGGARRTEAFF; DNA: TGTGCCAGCCGGGCCGGGACAGGGGGCGCGAGAAGGACTGAAGCTTTCTTT
V: TRBV4-3; J: TRBJ2-7; size: -; D: TRBD2; CDR3: CASSQDGRGKPGSSYEQYF; DNA: TGCGCCAGCAGCCAAGACGGGAGGGGGAAGCCAGGGAGCTCCTACGAGCAGTACTTC
V: TRBV7-9; J: TRBJ2-1; size: -; D: -; CDR3: CASRPKQGTNEQFF; DNA: TGTGCCAGCAGACCCAAACAGGGAACCAATGAGCAGTTCTTC
V: TRBV4-1; J: TRBJ2-5; size: -; D: -; CDR3: CTSSQDHDSTGGQETQYF; DNA: TGCACCAGCAGCCAAGATCACGACAGTACCGGGGGTCAAGAGACCCAGTACTTC
V: TRBV27; J: TRBJ2-5; size: -; D: -; CDR3: CASSLYPGGGETQYF; DNA: TGTGCCAGCAGTTTATATCCAGGGGGAGGAGAGACCCAGTACTTC
V: TRBV6-6; J: TRBJ1-2; size: few; D: -; CDR3: CASSYDEGWNYGYTF; DNA: TGTGCCAGCAGTTACGATGAAGGGTGGAACTATGGCTACACCTTC
V: TRBV7-2; J: TRBJ1-5; size: -; D: -; CDR3: CASSLAGNHPQHF; DNA: TGTGCCAGCAGCTTAGCGGGCAATCACCCCCAGCATTTT
V: TRBV5-5; J: TRBJ2-7; size: -; D: -; CDR3: CASSLGFVQYF; DNA: TGTGCCAGCAGCTTGGGATTCGTGCAGTACTTC
V: TRBV15; J: TRBJ1-5; size: -; D: -; CDR3: CATSRDRALGQPQHF; DNA: TGTGCCACCAGCAGAGATCGGGCCTTAGGGCAGCCCCAGCATTTT
V: TRBV28; J: TRBJ2-5; size: -; D: -; CDR3: CASSLVSTETQYF; DNA: TGTGCCAGCAGTCTCGTAAGCACAGAGACCCAGTACTTC
V: TRBV7-9; J: TRBJ2-5; size: few; D: TRBD2; CDR3: CASSLVWLAGERTLQETQYF; DNA: TGTGCCAGCAGCTTAGTTTGGCTAGCGGGAGAGAGGACCCTCCAAGAGACCCAGTACTTC
V: TRBV5-1; J: TRBJ2-3; size: many; D: -; CDR3: CASSLSLRPSTDTQYF; DNA: TGCGCCAGCAGCTTGTCGCTTCGGCCTAGCACAGATACGCAGTATTTT
V: TRBV27; J: TRBJ2-2; size: few; D: TRBD2; CDR3: CASSLLRGSGDGGTGELFF; DNA: TGTGCCAGCAGTTTACTGCGTGGTAGCGGGGACGGCGGCACCGGGGAGCTGTTTTTT
V: TRBV30; J: TRBJ2-1; size: -; D: -; CDR3: CAWSLTARRGEQFF; DNA: TGTGCCTGGAGCCTGACAGCCCGAAGGGGTGAGCAGTTCTTC
V: TRBV10-3; J: TRBJ2-7; size: -; D: TRBD1; CDR3: CTISDATGGDEQYF; DNA: TGTACCATCAGTGACGCGACAGGGGGCGACGAGCAGTACTTC
V: TRBV12-3/TRBV12-4; J: TRBJ2-3; size: once; D: -; CDR3: CASSQGRGADTQYF; DNA: TGTGCCAGTAGTCAGGGCAGGGGGGCAGATACGCAGTATTTT
V: TRBV4-2; J: TRBJ2-1; size: few; D: TRBD2; CDR3: CASSQDASGGPETQFF; DNA: TGTGCCAGCAGCCAAGATGCTAGCGGGGGGCCGGAGACCCAGTTCTTC
V: TRBV7-3; J: TRBJ2-1; size: -; D: TRBD1; CDR3: CASSSLDRSSYNEQFF; DNA: TGTGCCAGCAGCTCGCTGGACAGGAGCTCCTACAATGAGCAGTTCTTC
V: TRBV28; J: TRBJ2-7; size: -; D: -; CDR3: CASRSPAESYEQYF; DNA: TGTGCCAGCAGGTCACCCGCGGAATCCTACGAGCAGTACTTC
V: TRBV6-5; J: TRBJ2-7; size: -; D: -; CDR3: CASSPGYGIGYEQYF; DNA: TGTGCCAGCAGTCCAGGGTACGGGATAGGCTACGAGCAGTACTTC
V: TRBV2; J: TRBJ1-1; size: -; D: -; CDR3: CASSDSGGAAFF; DNA: TGTGCCAGCAGTGACTCTGGGGGGGCAGCTTTCTTT
V: TRBV12-3/TRBV12-4; J: TRBJ2-7; size: few; D: -; CDR3: CASSLTGLGSYEQYF; DNA: TGTGCCAGCAGTTTGACAGGCCTTGGGTCCTACGAGCAGTACTTC
V: TRBV21-1; J: TRBJ2-7; size: -; D: -; CDR3: CASSKGFYGDRGKSYEQYF; DNA: TGTGCCAGCAGCAAAGGATTTTATGGGGACAGGGGAAAATCCTACGAGCAGTACTTC
V: TRBV12-3/TRBV12-4; J: TRBJ1-4; size: -; D: -; CDR3: CASSLGRSNEKLFF; DNA: TGTGCCAGCAGTCTCGGACGCAGTAATGAAAAACTGTTTTTT
V: TRBV27; J: TRBJ2-2; size: -; D: TRBD2; CDR3: CASSLLAGGVTGELFF; DNA: TGTGCCAGCAGCTTACTAGCGGGAGGTGTCACCGGGGAGCTGTTTTTT
V: TRBV20-1; J: TRBJ2-7; size: few; D: TRBD1; CDR3: CSATPWTGASEQYF; DNA: TGCAGTGCTACCCCATGGACAGGGGCGAGCGAGCAGTACTTC
V: TRBV7-3; J: TRBJ2-3; size: -; D: -; CDR3: CASSLSPLSDTQYF; DNA: TGTGCCAGCAGCTTGAGCCCCTTGTCAGATACGCAGTATTTT
V: TRBV4-2; J: TRBJ2-3; size: -; D: TRBD1; CDR3: CASSERGQGASTDTQYF; DNA: TGTGCCAGCAGCGAAAGGGGACAGGGGGCTAGCACAGATACGCAGTATTTT
V: TRBV5-6; J: TRBJ2-1; size: -; D: -; CDR3: CASSEPGVDPVGSYNEQFF; DNA: TGTGCCAGCAGCGAACCCGGGGTGGACCCGGTGGGCTCCTACAATGAGCAGTTCTTC
V: TRBV5-1; J: TRBJ2-7; size: -; D: TRBD2; CDR3: CASRSGLAGNYEQYF; DNA: TGCGCCAGCAGATCTGGACTAGCGGGTAACTACGAGCAGTACTTC
V: TRBV20-1; J: TRBJ1-5; size: -; D: -; CDR3: CSARDLEGYQPQHF; DNA: TGCAGTGCTAGAGATTTGGAGGGATATCAGCCCCAGCATTTT
V: TRBV4-3; J: TRBJ2-3; size: once; D: -; CDR3: CTSSQDTSPDTQYF; DNA: TGCACCAGCAGCCAAGACACTAGCCCCGATACGCAGTATTTT
V: TRBV10-3; J: TRBJ2-6; size: -; D: -; CDR3: CAISGDPTNTGANVLTF; DNA: TGTGCCATCTCGGGGGATCCCACAAATACTGGGGCCAACGTCCTGACTTTC
V: TRBV18; J: TRBJ2-6; size: few; D: -; CDR3: CASSPITQGNLTF; DNA: TGTGCCAGCTCACCCATCACTCAGGGGAACCTGACTTTC
V: TRBV20-1; J: TRBJ2-5; size: -; D: TRBD2; CDR3: CSANPTSGNQETQYF; DNA: TGCAGTGCTAACCCGACTAGCGGGAATCAAGAGACCCAGTACTTC
V: TRBV10-3; J: TRBJ2-3; size: -; D: TRBD2; CDR3: CAISEGGTSGRTDTQYF; DNA: TGTGCCATCAGTGAAGGGGGGACTAGCGGGAGAACAGATACGCAGTATTTT
V: TRBV7-9; J: TRBJ2-1; size: few; D: -; CDR3: CASSKDLYNEQFF; DNA: TGTGCCAGCAGCAAGGACCTCTACAATGAGCAGTTCTTC
V: TRBV6-5; J: TRBJ1-2; size: once; D: TRBD1; CDR3: CASKGQLGGGYTF; DNA: TGTGCCAGCAAGGGACAGTTAGGAGGCGGCTACACCTTC
V: TRBV3-1; J: TRBJ2-5; size: -; D: -; CDR3: CASSQGRGLYQETQYF; DNA: TGTGCCAGCAGCCAAGGCAGGGGACTGTACCAAGAGACCCAGTACTTC
V: TRBV30; J: TRBJ1-2; size: -; D: -; CDR3: CARRTAFSYTF; DNA: TGTGCCCGGAGGACGGCATTTAGCTACACCTTC
V: TRBV4-3; J: TRBJ1-2; size: -; D: -; CDR3: CASSQGYAGVNYGYTF; DNA: TGCGCCAGCAGCCAAGGCTATGCGGGTGTTAACTATGGCTACACCTTC
V: TRBV6-5; J: TRBJ2-3; size: -; D: TRBD2; CDR3: CASSFYAGGAADTQYF; DNA: TGTGCCAGCAGTTTCTATGCCGGGGGGGCAGCAGATACGCAGTATTTT
V: TRBV7-2; J: TRBJ2-5; size: -; D: TRBD1; CDR3: CASSPHQGTGSRKDQYF; DNA: TGTGCCAGCAGCCCTCACCAGGGGACAGGGTCCCGGAAAGACCAGTACTTC
V: TRBV5-1; J: TRBJ2-3; size: many; D: TRBD2; CDR3: CASSLPWGSGGATDTQYF; DNA: TGCGCCAGCAGCTTGCCGTGGGGGAGCGGGGGGGCAACAGATACGCAGTATTTT